Listed below are T cell receptor beta chains from one sample, sequenced in a study of blood T cells in healthy people across ages. TCRdb analysed the 5' RACE reads with MiXCR anew, one entry per CDR3 protein. The sample yields more than 900,000 distinct CDR3 sequences, 25% seen once. Another study also made use of these data, one on T cells of mothers and their children.

The sequenced sample consisted of blood. The receptors were sampled from a girl aged 2 to 9 in good health. The CDR3 runs from the conserved cysteine through the conserved F or W. Fields, in order: V gene, J gene, D gene, clone size, CDR3 DNA, CDR3 protein. D genes are given only for firm matches. Clone size is given for some rows only: seen once, a few or many times, or a class if the clone is expanded.

v_gene: TRBV20-1
j_gene: TRBJ1-4
d_gene: .
abundance: few
CDR3nt: TGCAGTGCTAGTGAGGGGTATAATGAAAAACTGTTTTTT
CDR3aa: CSASEGYNEKLFF

v_gene: TRBV20-1
j_gene: TRBJ2-7
d_gene: TRBD2
abundance: .
CDR3nt: TGCAGTGCTTCCGGGACTAGCGGGGTTAGTCCCTCCTACGAGCAGTACTTC
CDR3aa: CSASGTSGVSPSYEQYF

v_gene: TRBV24-1
j_gene: TRBJ2-2
d_gene: .
abundance: few
CDR3nt: TGTGCCACCAGTGATTTGTGGGACACCGGGGAGCTGTTTTTT
CDR3aa: CATSDLWDTGELFF

v_gene: TRBV5-1
j_gene: TRBJ2-5
d_gene: TRBD1
abundance: few
CDR3nt: TGCGCCAGCAGCTGGGACAGGGCGGGGGAGACCCAGTACTTC
CDR3aa: CASSWDRAGETQYF

v_gene: TRBV28
j_gene: TRBJ2-7
d_gene: TRBD1
abundance: few
CDR3nt: TGTGCCAGCAGTTTCGACAGGGTGGTTACCTACGAGCAGTACTTC
CDR3aa: CASSFDRVVTYEQYF

v_gene: TRBV6-2/TRBV6-3
j_gene: TRBJ2-3
d_gene: .
abundance: .
CDR3nt: TGTGCCAGCAGTTTCTTCTCCACGATTCCAGGCACAGATACGCAGTATTTT
CDR3aa: CASSFFSTIPGTDTQYF

v_gene: TRBV28
j_gene: TRBJ1-2
d_gene: .
abundance: .
CDR3nt: TGTGCCAGCAAAATCGTGCAGGGACGGAGCTATGGCTACACCTTC
CDR3aa: CASKIVQGRSYGYTF

v_gene: TRBV7-9
j_gene: TRBJ2-2
d_gene: .
abundance: few
CDR3nt: TGTGCCAGCAGCCGTTTACCCTTGGCCGGGGAGCTGTTTTTT
CDR3aa: CASSRLPLAGELFF

v_gene: TRBV7-2
j_gene: TRBJ2-5
d_gene: TRBD2
abundance: few
CDR3nt: TGTGCCAGCAGCTCAACCCCGGGACTAGCGGACCAAGAGACCCAGTACTTC
CDR3aa: CASSSTPGLADQETQYF

v_gene: TRBV28
j_gene: TRBJ2-7
d_gene: .
abundance: .
CDR3nt: TGTGCCAGCAGCCTAAGGCAGGGAGTTTCCTCCTACGAGCAGTACTTC
CDR3aa: CASSLRQGVSSYEQYF

v_gene: TRBV20-1
j_gene: TRBJ2-5
d_gene: .
abundance: few
CDR3nt: TGCAGTGCTATAGTCAGGGCAAACGGGCAGTACTTC
CDR3aa: CSAIVRANGQYF

v_gene: TRBV5-5
j_gene: TRBJ2-4
d_gene: .
abundance: few
CDR3nt: TGTGCCAGCAACAGCTTAGCCGGGGACATTCAGTACTTC
CDR3aa: CASNSLAGDIQYF

v_gene: TRBV5-1
j_gene: TRBJ1-4
d_gene: TRBD1
abundance: .
CDR3nt: TGCGCCACCAAGACAGGGGTGTCAACTAATGAAAAACTGTTTTTT
CDR3aa: CATKTGVSTNEKLFF

v_gene: TRBV28
j_gene: TRBJ1-6
d_gene: .
abundance: .
CDR3nt: TGTGCCAGCACCACGGCCGGTGGGGATTCACCCCTCCACTTT
CDR3aa: CASTTAGGDSPLHF

v_gene: TRBV9
j_gene: TRBJ2-1
d_gene: .
abundance: .
CDR3nt: TGTGCCAGCAGCGTAGTTGGGGGGAACCGCAATGAGCAGTTCTTC
CDR3aa: CASSVVGGNRNEQFF

v_gene: TRBV5-4
j_gene: TRBJ1-2
d_gene: .
abundance: few
CDR3nt: TGTGCCAGCAGCTACAGAGGGGGGGGATACTACACCTTC
CDR3aa: CASSYRGGGYYTF

v_gene: TRBV7-3
j_gene: TRBJ2-7
d_gene: .
abundance: few
CDR3nt: TGTGCCAGCAGGTTAAAGGGGCCGAGACGGTTAAGCTCCTACGAGCAGTACTTC
CDR3aa: CASRLKGPRRLSSYEQYF

v_gene: TRBV12-3/TRBV12-4
j_gene: TRBJ2-5
d_gene: TRBD2
abundance: .
CDR3nt: TGTGCCAGCAGCCATACTCGCGGGGGGGAAGAAGAGACCCAGTACTTC
CDR3aa: CASSHTRGGEEETQYF

v_gene: TRBV20-1
j_gene: TRBJ1-3
d_gene: .
abundance: few
CDR3nt: TGCAGCGCAGGGGAGGCGTTGGACACCATATATTTT
CDR3aa: CSAGEALDTIYF

v_gene: TRBV29-1
j_gene: TRBJ2-5
d_gene: .
abundance: .
CDR3nt: TGCAGCGTCTCAAGGGGTACAACTCAAGAGACCCAGTACTTC
CDR3aa: CSVSRGTTQETQYF

v_gene: TRBV20-1
j_gene: TRBJ2-7
d_gene: .
abundance: .
CDR3nt: TGCAGTGCTAGAAGGGAGAGCTCCTACGAGCAGTACTTC
CDR3aa: CSARRESSYEQYF

v_gene: TRBV20-1
j_gene: TRBJ1-5
d_gene: TRBD1
abundance: .
CDR3nt: TGCAGTGCTACTAGGCCCGGACAGGGTAATCAGCCCCAGCATTTT
CDR3aa: CSATRPGQGNQPQHF

v_gene: TRBV6-2/TRBV6-3
j_gene: TRBJ1-5
d_gene: TRBD1
abundance: .
CDR3nt: TGTGCCACCAACTCGCAGGGGGAAAGTCAGCCCCAGCATTTT
CDR3aa: CATNSQGESQPQHF

v_gene: TRBV12-3/TRBV12-4
j_gene: TRBJ2-1
d_gene: TRBD2
abundance: .
CDR3nt: TGTGCCAGCAGTTCAAGGGTAGCGGGGAACTCCTACAATGAGCAGTTCTTC
CDR3aa: CASSSRVAGNSYNEQFF

v_gene: TRBV7-2
j_gene: TRBJ2-2
d_gene: TRBD2
abundance: .
CDR3nt: TGTGCCAGCAGCTTAGCGACTAGCACTGACACCGGGGAGCTGTTTTTT
CDR3aa: CASSLATSTDTGELFF

v_gene: TRBV4-1
j_gene: TRBJ1-4
d_gene: TRBD1
abundance: .
CDR3nt: TGCGCCAGCAGCCAAGTCCCGGGACAGGGGGCGGGAAATGAAAAACTGTTTTTT
CDR3aa: CASSQVPGQGAGNEKLFF

v_gene: TRBV10-3
j_gene: TRBJ2-3
d_gene: .
abundance: .
CDR3nt: TGTGCCATCAGTGAGTCAGATTGGGATACGCAGTATTTT
CDR3aa: CAISESDWDTQYF

v_gene: TRBV2
j_gene: TRBJ2-7
d_gene: .
abundance: few
CDR3nt: TGTGCCAGCAGTGATCCCAACAGGGACCTCTACGAGCAGTACTTC
CDR3aa: CASSDPNRDLYEQYF

v_gene: TRBV29-1
j_gene: TRBJ2-7
d_gene: .
abundance: few
CDR3nt: TGCAGCGTCAGAACGTTGGATCGGTACGAGCAGTACTTC
CDR3aa: CSVRTLDRYEQYF

v_gene: TRBV28
j_gene: TRBJ2-4
d_gene: .
abundance: few
CDR3nt: TGTGCCAGCAGTTTTCGGGGACTAAACATTCAGTACTTC
CDR3aa: CASSFRGLNIQYF

v_gene: TRBV4-3
j_gene: TRBJ2-2
d_gene: .
abundance: .
CDR3nt: TGCGCCAGCAAGGCGGCTTTTGGTAGCGGGGAGCTGTTTTTT
CDR3aa: CASKAAFGSGELFF

v_gene: TRBV12-3/TRBV12-4
j_gene: TRBJ2-1
d_gene: TRBD1
abundance: few
CDR3nt: TGTGCCAGCAGTTTAGGGACAGGGTTAGATGAGCAGTTCTTC
CDR3aa: CASSLGTGLDEQFF

v_gene: TRBV9
j_gene: TRBJ2-7
d_gene: .
abundance: .
CDR3nt: TGTGCCAGCAGCCCCTTTCCTAGGGACACCCTTTACGAGCAGTACTTC
CDR3aa: CASSPFPRDTLYEQYF